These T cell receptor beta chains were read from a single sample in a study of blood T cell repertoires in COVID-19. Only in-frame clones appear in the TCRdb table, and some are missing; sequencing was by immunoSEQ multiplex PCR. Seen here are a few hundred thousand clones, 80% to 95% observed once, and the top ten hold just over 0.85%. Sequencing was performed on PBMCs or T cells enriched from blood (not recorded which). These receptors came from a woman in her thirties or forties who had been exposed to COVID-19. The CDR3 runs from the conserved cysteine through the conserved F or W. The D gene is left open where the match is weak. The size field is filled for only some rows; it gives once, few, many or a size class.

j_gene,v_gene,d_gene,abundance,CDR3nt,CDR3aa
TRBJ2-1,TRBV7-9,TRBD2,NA,TGTGCCAGCAGTGAACTAGCGAACTCCTACAATGAGCAGTTCTTC,CASSELANSYNEQFF
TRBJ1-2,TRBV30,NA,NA,TGTGCCTGGAGTGTTGGAAGGGGCCGAGCTAGTTATGGCTACACCTTC,CAWSVGRGRASYGYTF
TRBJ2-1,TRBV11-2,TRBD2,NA,TGTGCCAGCAGCTTTCCGGGGACTAGCGCTCAGTTCTTC,CASSFPGTSAQFF
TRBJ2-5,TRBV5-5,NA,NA,TGTGCCAGCAGCTTGTACGGCGGGCAAGAGACCCAGTACTTC,CASSLYGGQETQYF
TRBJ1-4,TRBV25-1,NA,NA,TGTGCCAGCAAGGGGTATGATGCTGAGCAAAAACTGTTTTTT,CASKGYDAEQKLFF
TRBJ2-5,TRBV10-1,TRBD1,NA,TGCGCCAGCAGTGAAACAGGGGGCGCGGGGGAGACCCAGTACTTC,CASSETGGAGETQYF
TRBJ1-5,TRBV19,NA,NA,TGTGCCAGTAGTATGGCCGGGGGCAATCAGCCCCAGCATTTT,CASSMAGGNQPQHF
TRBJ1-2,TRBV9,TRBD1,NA,TGTGCCAGCAGCGTAGGACAGGGGGGTCCCTTCGGCTACACCTTC,CASSVGQGGPFGYTF
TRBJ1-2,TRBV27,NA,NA,TGTGCCAGCAGCCTCAGGCCCACTAACTATGGCTACACCTTC,CASSLRPTNYGYTF
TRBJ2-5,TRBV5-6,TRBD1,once,TGTGCCAGCAGCTTGGCCTCAGGGGGACAAGAGACCCAGTACTTC,CASSLASGGQETQYF
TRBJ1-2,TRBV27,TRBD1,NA,TGTGCCAGCCACCCGGCCCCAACCCGGGGGAACAGGGGAGTCTATGGCTACACCTTC,CASHPAPTRGNRGVYGYTF
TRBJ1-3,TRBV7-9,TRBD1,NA,TGTGCCAGCAGCTTGCAGGGGGAGGCTGGAAACACCATATATTTT,CASSLQGEAGNTIYF
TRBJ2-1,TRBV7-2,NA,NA,TGTGCCAGCAGCAGAAGGCGGGAAAATGAGCAGTTCTTC,CASSRRRENEQFF
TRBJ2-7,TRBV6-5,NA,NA,TGTGCCAGCAGTCGGGAGGGACAGTACGAGCAGTACTTC,CASSREGQYEQYF
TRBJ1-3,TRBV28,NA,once,TGTGCCAGCAGTTGGATAGGCGTCAGGTCTGGAAACACCATATATTTT,CASSWIGVRSGNTIYF
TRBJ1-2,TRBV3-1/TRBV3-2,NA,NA,TGTGCCAGCAGCCAAGATTCACGACTCTATGGCTACACCTTC,CASSQDSRLYGYTF
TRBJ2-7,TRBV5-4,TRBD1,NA,TGTGCCAGCAGCATTCCGGGACAGGGTTCCTACGAGCAGTACTTC,CASSIPGQGSYEQYF
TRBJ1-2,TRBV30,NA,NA,TGTGCCTGGAGTTGGGCTTTCCCCGACTATGGCTACACCTTC,CAWSWAFPDYGYTF
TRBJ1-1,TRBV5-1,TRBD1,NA,TGCGCCAGCAGCTGGACAGGCGGTGAAGCTTTCTTT,CASSWTGGEAFF
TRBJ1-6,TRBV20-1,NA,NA,TGCAGTGCTAGTACGGGACTTGCATCACCCCTCCACTTT,CSASTGLASPLHF
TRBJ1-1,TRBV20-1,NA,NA,TGCACCGCCTCAGGAAACACTGAAGCTTTCTTT,CTASGNTEAFF
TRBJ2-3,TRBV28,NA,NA,TGTGCCAGCAGAAGCGGCTCTAGCACAGATACGCAGTATTTT,CASRSGSSTDTQYF